The T cell receptor beta chain described here comes from a study of CD8+CD57+ T cells in acquired aplastic anemia. Across the study: Each DNA sample taken from sorted CD4+ and CD8+ cells came to approximately 3 ug on average. There were 9.5 million to 13 million reads, on average, for CD4+ cells from healthy donors. The study's findings and limits: Patients and controls turned out to have roughly 31 CD8+ CDR3 sequences in common.

This CDR3 is 14 amino acids long. The J segment lost 4 bases and the V segment lost 6 bases, leaving 5 bases of the junction unmatched. Per germline, CDR1 SNHLY and CDR2 FYNNEI. Both TCR beta VDJ combination and CDR3 sequence profiling were carried out. Genomic DNA was the template for this profiling. MiXCR, applied by TCRdb to the reads, yields one record per CDR3 protein. The sample contains approximately 170,000 distinct CDR3 sequences, roughly half of which appear only once. This clonotype was seen more than once but under ten times. Its antigen is unidentified. This clonotype was sampled from a human donor in good health, serving as a control. The chain couples TRBV2 to TRBJ2-7, with 11 bases that match TRBD2. The sequencing sample was made of sorted CD4+, CD8+, or CD8+CD57+ T cells (not recorded which) from PBMCs. CDR3 in DNA: TGTGCCAGCAGCCCGGGACTAGCGGCTTACGAGCAGTACTTC. Its protein product is CASSPGLAAYEQYF.